Below, 12 T cell receptor beta chains from the same sample are listed, as sequenced in a study of T cells in Graves' hyperthyroidism and ophthalmopathy. Amplified TCR beta CDR3 regions came from RNA transcripts. The TCR CDR3 first-round RT-PCR relied on the HTBI primer set. TCRdb reanalysed the multiplex PCR reads using MiXCR and keeps one entry per CDR3 protein. The sample records a few hundred thousand distinct CDR3 sequences, about 14% being singletons. The sample was blood. The source of these receptors is a young man with Graves' hyperthyroidism that later progressed to Graves' ophthalmopathy.

This clonotype appeared a few times. The chain combines TRBV7-9 with TRBJ2-3; D tentatively fits TRBD1 or TRBD2 (5 bases each). CDR1 and CDR2 from the germline V gene are SEHNR and FQNEAQ (reference sequence). V shed 8 bases and J shed 2 bases, with 8 bases lying between them. The CDR3 contains 12 residues. The CDR3 is CASEGITDTQYF. The CDR3 DNA is TGTGCCAGCGAGGGGATCACAGATACGCAGTATTTT.

This clonotype was counted ten times or more. The rearrangement uses TRBV7-2 and TRBJ1-2; a possible D gene is TRBD1 (5 bases). V was trimmed by 5 bases and J by 6 bases, leaving 10 bases between them. The CDR3 length is 12 residues. Germline-derived CDR1 and CDR2 are SGHTA and FQGNSA. In DNA, the CDR3 is TGTGCCAGCAGCAAGGGGCGTCATGGCTACACCTTC. Translated, it gives CASSKGRHGYTF.

This clonotype appeared a few times. A much larger clone is a single base away; this may be a read error. The J gene is TRBJ1-5, the V gene TRBV6-1; D gene unclear. The CDR3 has 14 amino acids. Trimming pared 1 base from V and 3 bases from J, leaving 7 bases between. The germline gives CDR1 MNHNS, CDR2 SASEGT. The CDR3 coding sequence is TGTGCCAGCAGTGAAGGGGTTAACAATCAGCCCCAGCATTTT. Its translation: CASSEGVNNQPQHF.

There are many counts of this clonotype. The chain combines TRBV18 with TRBJ2-3, with 11 bases that match TRBD2. Germline CDR1 and CDR2: KGHSH and LQKENI. This CDR3 is 17 amino acids long. V lost 1 base and J lost 4; bases outside the gene matches: 7. The CDR3 region has the DNA TGTGCCAGCTCACCACGTTCTAGCGGGGGGATTTCAGATACGCAGTATTTT. It is translated as CASSPRSSGGISDTQYF.

In this sample, this clonotype turned up many times. The gene calls are TRBV15 and TRBJ1-2; tentatively, D is TRBD1 (5 bases). Trimming shortened V by 5 bases and J by 5 bases, and 12 bases separated the two germline ends. CDR1 and CDR2 from the germline V gene are LNHNV and YYDKDF (reference sequence). This CDR3 region has 13 residues. The CDR3 region is CATSDLGGYGYTF. In DNA form, the CDR3 reads TGTGCCACCAGCGACCTTGGGGGTTATGGCTACACCTTC.

This chain links TRBV6-1 with TRBJ2-7; 7 positions match TRBD1. This CDR3 is 15 amino acids long. V shed 5 bases, J shed 2 bases, and the junction held 9 bases outside the gene matches. In germline, CDR1 is MNHNS, CDR2 SASEGT. Written as DNA, the CDR3 is TGTGCCAGCAGTCCAGTGACAGGGATTACCTACGAGCAGTACTTC. Its protein product is CASSPVTGITYEQYF.

This clonotype was seen only a few times. This rearrangement joins TRBV30 to TRBJ2-1, with 8 bases aligning to TRBD2. The ends lost 4 bases at V and 8 bases at J; junction bases unmatched: 13. The CDR3 runs to 15 residues. Germline V lookup: CDR1 GTSNPN, CDR2 SVGIG (reference sequence). The CDR3 here is CAWNFAGGIFDEQFF. In nucleotides, the CDR3 is TGTGCCTGGAACTTCGCGGGGGGAATTTTCGATGAGCAGTTCTTC.

This rearrangement joins TRBV5-5 to TRBJ2-1, with D unclear. This CDR3 region has 14 residues. V was shortened by 1 base and J by 6 bases, with 11 bases between the two germline ends. Germline CDR1 SGHKS, CDR2 YYEKEE (reference sequence). The CDR3 region is CASSLILGINEQFF. For the CDR3, the DNA is TGTGCCAGCAGCTTGATTTTGGGGATCAATGAGCAGTTCTTC.

V is TRBV20-1 and J is TRBJ1-2; D is possibly TRBD1 (6 bases). This CDR3 spans 14 amino acids. The V end was cut by 2 bases, the J end by 5 bases, with 15 bases between. The germline gives CDR1 DFQATT, CDR2 SNEGSKA (reference sequence). The CDR3 nucleotides read TGCAGTGCTAGATTCAGGACAGAGGATTATGGCTACACCTTC. This sequence encodes CSARFRTEDYGYTF.

The V gene is TRBV5-1, the J gene TRBJ2-2, with D perhaps matching TRBD2 (6 bases). The germline gives CDR1 SGHRS, CDR2 YFSETQ. This CDR3 has 16 amino acids. Trimming cost V 6 bases and J 5 bases, with 20 bases left between them. The CDR3 region is CASNPTVASETGELFF. The CDR3 coding sequence is TGCGCCAGCAACCCAACTGTGGCTAGCGAGACCGGGGAGCTGTTTTTT.

This clonotype occurred many times. The rearrangement links TRBV24-1 to TRBJ2-5; tentatively, D is TRBD2 (6 bases). The CDR3 loop spans 13 amino acids. Trimming removed 9 bases at V and 3 bases at J, with 13 bases between. The germline V gene encodes CDR1 KGHDR and CDR2 SFDVKD. CDR3 residues: CATRATGEETQYF. CDR3 sequence (DNA): TGTGCCACCCGTGCGACGGGGGAAGAGACCCAGTACTTC.

This clonotype was found many times. This chain links TRBV7-2 with TRBJ2-1; 7 bases match TRBD2. The CDR3 is 12 amino acids. Losses at the gene ends were 8 bases for V and 15 bases for J; bases not matched to a gene: 13. Germline CDR1 is SGHTA and CDR2 is FQGNSA. The CDR3 protein is CASGRGVKGLFF. The CDR3 DNA sequence: TGTGCCAGCGGCCGGGGGGTTAAAGGTCTGTTCTTC.